The present T cell receptor beta chain was sequenced within a study of shared clonotypes between healthy human individuals. Overall study findings and caveats: Large sequencing depth failed to make sorted-subset sequencing complete, rarefaction showed.

Terminally differentiated effector memory CD45RA+ cells were excluded by CCR7 positive selection of CD45RO-negative cells. CDR3 length equals 13 residues. Looked up from germline, CDR1 is MNHEY and CDR2 is SVGAGI. The V end was cut by 2 bases, the J end by 5 bases, with 9 bases between. A word on this clone: Its antigen is not known.

Sequenced by immunoSEQ multiplex PCR; TCRdb stores in-frame clones only, minus some. The table shows 1.5 million to 2.5 million clones, with about 95% occurring only once. The sequenced material came from naive CD8+ T cells sorted from blood. This TCR derives from a man aged 18 to 29 in good health. The chain is built from TRBV6-5 and TRBJ2-5; D call uncertain. CDR3 sequence reads: CASSYLAAETQYF. CDR3 sequence (DNA): TGTGCCAGCAGTTACCTTGCCGCCGAGACCCAGTACTTC.